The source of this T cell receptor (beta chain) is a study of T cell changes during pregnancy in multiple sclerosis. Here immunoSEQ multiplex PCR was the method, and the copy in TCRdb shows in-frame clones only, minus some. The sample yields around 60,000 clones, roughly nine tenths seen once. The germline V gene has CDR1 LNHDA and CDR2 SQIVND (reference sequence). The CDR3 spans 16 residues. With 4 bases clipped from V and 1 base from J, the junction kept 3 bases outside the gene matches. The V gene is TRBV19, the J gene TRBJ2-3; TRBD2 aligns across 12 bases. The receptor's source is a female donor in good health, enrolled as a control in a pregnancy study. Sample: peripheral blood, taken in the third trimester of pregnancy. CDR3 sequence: CASSTRTSGGTDTQYF. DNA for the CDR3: TGTGCCAGTAGTACCCGGACTAGCGGGGGCACAGATACGCAGTATTTT.